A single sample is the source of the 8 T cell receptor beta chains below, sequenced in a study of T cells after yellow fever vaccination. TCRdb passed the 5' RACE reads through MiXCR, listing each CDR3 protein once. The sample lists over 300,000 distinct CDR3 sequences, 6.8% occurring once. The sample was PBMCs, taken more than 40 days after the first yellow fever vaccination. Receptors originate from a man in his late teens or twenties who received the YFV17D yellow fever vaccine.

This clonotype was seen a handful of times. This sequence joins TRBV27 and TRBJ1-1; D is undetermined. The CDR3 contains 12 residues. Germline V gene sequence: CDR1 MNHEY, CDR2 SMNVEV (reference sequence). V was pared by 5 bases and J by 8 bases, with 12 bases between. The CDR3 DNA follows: TGTGCCAGCAGTAATGGGTACAGAGAAGCTTTCTTT. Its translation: CASSNGYREAFF.

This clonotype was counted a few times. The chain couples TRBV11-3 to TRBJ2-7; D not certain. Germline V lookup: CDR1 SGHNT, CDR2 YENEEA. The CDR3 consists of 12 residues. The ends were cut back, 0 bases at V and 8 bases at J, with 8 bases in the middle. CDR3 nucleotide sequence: TGTGCCAGCAGCTTAGAAGGAGAAAAGCAGTACTTC. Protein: CASSLEGEKQYF.

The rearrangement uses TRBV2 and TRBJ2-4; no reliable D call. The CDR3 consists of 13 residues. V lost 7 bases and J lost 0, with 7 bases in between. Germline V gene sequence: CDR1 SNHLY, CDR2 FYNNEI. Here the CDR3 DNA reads TGTGCCAGCATGGGCCTAGCCAAAAACATTCAGTACTTC. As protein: CASMGLAKNIQYF.

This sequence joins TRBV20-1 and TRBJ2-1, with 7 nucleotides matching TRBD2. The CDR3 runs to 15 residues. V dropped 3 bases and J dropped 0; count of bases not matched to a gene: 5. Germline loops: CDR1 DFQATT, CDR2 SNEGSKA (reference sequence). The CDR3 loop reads CSARSGALSYNEQFF. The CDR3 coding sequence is TGCAGTGCTAGGAGCGGGGCTCTCTCCTACAATGAGCAGTTCTTC.

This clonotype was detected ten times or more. CDR3 sequence: CASSDSGGVGLQPQHF. In DNA form, the CDR3 reads TGCGCCAGCAGTGATTCGGGCGGGGTGGGGCTTCAGCCCCAGCATTTT. This sequence joins TRBV10-2 and TRBJ1-5, with a tentative D call TRBD1 (5 bases). The CDR3 consists of 16 residues. Germline CDR1 is WSHSY and CDR2 is SAAADI. V lost 3 bases and J lost 6, with 18 bases in between.

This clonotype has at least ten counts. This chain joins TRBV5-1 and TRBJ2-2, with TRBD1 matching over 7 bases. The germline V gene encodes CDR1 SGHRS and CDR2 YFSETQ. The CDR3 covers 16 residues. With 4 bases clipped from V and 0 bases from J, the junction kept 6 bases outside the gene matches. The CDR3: CASSPLQGTNTGELFF. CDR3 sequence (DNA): TGCGCCAGCAGCCCCTTACAGGGGACGAACACCGGGGAGCTGTTTTTT.

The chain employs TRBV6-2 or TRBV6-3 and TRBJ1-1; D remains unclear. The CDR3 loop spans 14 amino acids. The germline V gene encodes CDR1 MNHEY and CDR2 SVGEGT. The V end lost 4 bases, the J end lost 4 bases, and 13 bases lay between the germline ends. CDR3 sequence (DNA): TGTGCCAGCAGTTTCCCCCAGGTAACCACTGAAGCTTTCTTT. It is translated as CASSFPQVTTEAFF.

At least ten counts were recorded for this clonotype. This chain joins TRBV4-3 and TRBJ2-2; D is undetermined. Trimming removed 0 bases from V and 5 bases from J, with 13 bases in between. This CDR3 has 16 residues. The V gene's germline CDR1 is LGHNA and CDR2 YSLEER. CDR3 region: CASSQEHRPRTGELFF. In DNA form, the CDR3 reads TGCGCCAGCAGCCAAGAACACCGCCCGAGGACCGGGGAGCTGTTTTTT.